This TCR beta chain was found in a study of identifying expanded T cells in peripheral blood. Sequencing was performed with immunoSEQ multiplex PCR; in TCRdb, only in-frame clones are kept and a portion is missing. The sample includes tens of thousands of clones, about four fifths of them seen just once. Germline assignment: CDR1 SEHNR and CDR2 FQNEAQ (reference sequence). The V and J ends lost 4 bases and 4 bases respectively, with 10 bases between them. The CDR3 covers 13 residues. V and J are TRBV7-9 and TRBJ1-1; possible D gene TRBD1, 5 bases. The TCR was taken from a person between 18 and 75 years old in good health. Sequenced sample: blood. The CDR3 nucleotides read TGTGCCAGCAGCTCCGAAGGGGCCACTGAAGCTTTCTTT. Translating gives CASSSEGATEAFF.